This T cell receptor beta chain was documented in a study of regulatory T cells in long-lasting Graves disease. CDR1 is MDHEN, CDR2 SYDVKM, per germline. V dropped 6 bases and J dropped 2; count of bases not matched to a gene: 6. The CDR3 is made up of 15 amino acids. This clonotype was counted ten times or more. Time point of the sample: persistent/refractory GD, antithyroid drugs over 5 years with positive TRAb. Researchers made the TCR library from RNA that was extracted from PBMCs. Investigators prepared the TCR beta libraries by applying iRepertoire HTBI primers and Arm-PCR of CDR3 regions. In TCRdb, the multiplex PCR reads were re-called with MiXCR into one record per CDR3 protein. The data contain 300,000 to 350,000 distinct CDR3 sequences, roughly a fifth of them singletons.

This sequence was found in a female donor with Graves disease. The chain has TRBV28 and TRBJ1-4; TRBD1 aligns across 7 bases. The sequenced sample was peripheral blood mononuclear cells (PBMCs), obtained when the disease was refractory, from a patient treated with antithyroid drugs. Here the CDR3 reads CASSRPTGTNEKLFF. In DNA form, the CDR3 reads TGTGCCAGCAGCCGGCCGACAGGGACTAATGAAAAACTGTTTTTT.